One and the same sample provided the 18 T cell receptor beta chains below, sequenced in a study of radiotherapy plus CTLA-4 blockade in lung cancer. TCRdb's table, derived via immunoSEQ multiplex PCR, lists solely in-frame clones and lacks some. The sample lists some 96,000 clones, around 90% occurring once. This material consisted of peripheral blood, taken from a patient treated with radiotherapy plus ipilimumab. The receptors come from a human donor with non-small cell lung cancer that progressed on radiotherapy plus ipilimumab.

CDR3 sequence reads: CATSRDLGQGAYGTNEKLFF. The CDR3 region has the DNA TGTGCCACCAGCAGAGATCTCGGACAGGGAGCTTACGGAACTAATGAAAAACTGTTTTTT. The chain joins TRBV15 to TRBJ1-4; 8 bases fit TRBD1. Germline CDR1 LNHNV, CDR2 YYDKDF (reference sequence). CDR3 size: 20 residues. Germline trimming cut 0 bases from V and 1 base from J; bases unmatched to any gene: 13. Together with reference TRBV15 and TRBJ1-4, the CDR3 gives the full variable domain: DAMVIQNPRYQVTQFGKPVTLSCSQTLNHNVMYWYQQKSSQAPKLLFHYYDKDFNNEADTPDNFQSRRPNTSFCFLDIRSPGLGDTAMYLCATSRDLGQGAYGTNEKLFFGSGTQLSVL.

The chain has TRBV14 and TRBJ2-7; 7 nucleotides line up with TRBD2. Germline V lookup: CDR1 SGHDN, CDR2 FVKESK. V gave up 2 bases and J gave up 6 bases; unmatched junction bases: 7. CDR3 length: 14 residues. The chain's CDR3 is CASSQLPWTSEQYF. CDR3 nucleotide sequence: TGTGCCAGCAGCCAATTACCGTGGACTAGCGAGCAGTACTTC.

The V call is TRBV5-1, the J call TRBJ1-3; D may be TRBD1 (5 bases). Trimming stripped 2 bases from V and 0 bases from J, with 15 bases between. The CDR3 is 17 amino acids. Germline CDR1 is SGHRS and CDR2 is YFSETQ. This chain's CDR3 is CASSFPLQADSGNTIYF. The CDR3 region has the DNA TGCGCCAGCAGCTTCCCATTACAGGCCGACTCTGGAAACACCATATATTTT.

The chain links TRBV25-1 to TRBJ2-2, with 10 bases matching TRBD2. CDR1 is MGHDK and CDR2 is SYGVNS in the germline V gene. CDR3 length equals 15 residues. The V gene end was trimmed by 1 base and the J gene end by 5 bases; junction bases not matched to a gene: 1. This CDR3 is CASSELAGGTGELFF. The DNA for the CDR3 is TGTGCCAGCAGTGAATTAGCGGGAGGTACCGGGGAGCTGTTTTTT.

The chain couples TRBV2 to TRBJ1-3; the D is unclear. Between the trimmed V and J ends, which lost 1 base and 1 base, there was a span of 8 bases. CDR1 is SNHLY, CDR2 FYNNEI, per germline. The CDR3 runs 15 residues. The DNA for the CDR3 is TGTGCCAGCAGTGAAGACAGCTTATCTGGAAACACCATATATTTT. Protein product: CASSEDSLSGNTIYF.

CDR3 loop: CASAASGATEQYF. In nucleotides, the CDR3 is TGTGCCAGCGCGGCCAGCGGCGCTACAGAGCAGTACTTC. The gene calls are TRBV7-3 and TRBJ2-7; D might be TRBD2 (5 bases). Trimming stripped 8 bases from V and 7 bases from J, with 18 bases between. The CDR3 contains 13 residues. The germline gives CDR1 SGHTA, CDR2 FQGTGA.

V and J are TRBV5-8 and TRBJ2-1; 9 bases are a match to TRBD2. Germline CDR1 is SGHTS and CDR2 is YDEGEE. Trimming cost V 0 bases and J 14 bases; bases outside gene matches: 12. The CDR3 spans 15 residues. CDR3 nucleotides: TGTGCCAGCAGCTTGGCCGGGCGGGAGGGACGTCGGGAGTTCTTC. Translation gives CASSLAGREGRREFF.

V and J are TRBV7-9 and TRBJ1-2, with D perhaps TRBD1 (6 bases). The length of the CDR3 is 15 residues. The V gene lost 5 bases and the J gene lost 4 bases, with 17 bases spanning the gap. The germline V gene has CDR1 SEHNR and CDR2 FQNEAQ (reference sequence). CDR3 region: CASSTSVGQTYGYTF. DNA for the CDR3: TGTGCCAGCAGCACGTCAGTAGGACAGACCTATGGCTACACCTTC.

The gene calls are TRBV7-3 and TRBJ2-7; tentatively, D is TRBD2 (5 bases). V was shortened by 6 bases and J by 4 bases, with 13 bases between the two germline ends. CDR1 and CDR2 from the germline V gene are SGHTA and FQGTGA. There are 13 residues in the CDR3. CDR3 protein: CASSRGAEYEQYF. CDR3 DNA sequence: TGTGCCAGCAGTAGAGGAGCGGAATACGAGCAGTACTTC.

The chain recombines TRBV12-5 with TRBJ1-4; 9 positions match TRBD1. The CDR3 is 18 amino acids. V dropped 5 bases and J dropped 7; count of bases not matched to a gene: 17. From germline, CDR1 is LGHNT and CDR2 FRNRAP. CDR3 DNA sequence: TGTGCTAGTGGTATATTGCCGGGACAGGGTGTGTTTAGTGAAAAACTGTTTTTT. Its protein is CASGILPGQGVFSEKLFF.

The CDR3 DNA is TGTGCCAGCAGGGGGGAGGGGAGGGAGGGGCTGAACACTGAAGCTTTCTTT. This codes for CASRGEGREGLNTEAFF. The chain combines TRBV25-1 with TRBJ1-1; D is perhaps TRBD1 (5 bases). Germline CDR1 is MGHDK and CDR2 is SYGVNS. Trimming took off 6 bases at V and 0 bases at J, with 20 bases between the two ends. The CDR3 is made up of 17 amino acids.

V usage is TRBV2 and J usage is TRBJ2-3, with 10 bases fitting TRBD2. The CDR3 runs 16 residues. Germline values: CDR1 SNHLY, CDR2 FYNNEI. The V segment lost 7 bases and the J segment 3 bases; nucleotides outside the gene matches: 10. The CDR3 coding sequence is TGTGCCAGCAAGAGGAGGCTAGCGGGAGAGACAGATACGCAGTATTTT. This encodes CASKRRLAGETDTQYF.

CDR3 in amino acids: CASSQEGRGQGEQFF. DNA of the CDR3: TGCGCCAGCAGCCAAGAAGGCAGGGGGCAAGGTGAGCAGTTCTTC. The chain links TRBV4-1 to TRBJ2-1, with 8 positions matching TRBD1. This CDR3 has 15 residues. The J segment lost 9 bases and the V segment lost 0 bases, leaving 7 bases of the junction unmatched. Germline V gene data show CDR1 as MGHRA and CDR2 as YSYEKL.

The chain couples TRBV7-9 to TRBJ1-4; 8 bases are shared with TRBD1. CDR1 SEHNR and CDR2 FQNEAQ come from the germline V gene (reference sequence). CDR3 length: 15 residues. V gave up 6 bases and J gave up 5 bases; unmatched junction bases: 8. In DNA form, the CDR3 reads TGTGCCAGCAGACCACCAGGGGGCCCAAATGAAAAACTGTTTTTT. Translating it yields CASRPPGGPNEKLFF. The variable domain in full, with the rest retrieved from reference TRBV7-9 and TRBJ1-4, is DTGVSQNPRHKITKRGQNVTFRCDPISEHNRLYWYRQTLGQGPEFLTYFQNEAQLEKSRLLSDRFSAERPKGSFSTLEIQRTEQGDSAMYLCASRPPGGPNEKLFFGSGTQLSVL.

The chain employs TRBV9 and TRBJ1-3; the D gene is possibly TRBD1 (6 bases). The V end lost 0 bases, the J end lost 2 bases, and 12 bases lay between the germline ends. CDR3 length: 16 residues. Germline lookup yields CDR1 SGDLS and CDR2 YYNGEE. CDR3 bases: TGTGCCAGCAGCGTAGATGTGGGGGCCACTGGAAACACCATATATTTT. This gives the protein CASSVDVGATGNTIYF.

This clone occurred once. V is TRBV11-2 and J is TRBJ2-5; 16 bases line up with TRBD2. Losses at the gene ends were 5 bases for V and 5 bases for J; bases not matched to a gene: 8. Germline CDR1 SGHAT, CDR2 FQNNGV. The CDR3 runs 17 residues. The CDR3 protein is CASSQPGTSGRVETQYF. The CDR3 DNA reads TGTGCCAGCAGCCAACCCGGGACTAGCGGGAGGGTGGAGACCCAGTACTTC.

The chain joins TRBV15 to TRBJ2-1; D tentatively reads TRBD1 or TRBD2 (6 bases each). This CDR3 comprises 17 residues. CDR1 is LNHNV, CDR2 YYDKDF, per germline (reference sequence). The V gene lost 0 bases and the J gene lost 4 bases, with 16 bases spanning the gap. The CDR3 protein is CATSRDRGTLTYNEQFF. The CDR3 DNA is TGTGCCACCAGCAGAGATCGCGGGACACTAACTTACAATGAGCAGTTCTTC.

The genes are TRBV10-3 and TRBJ1-1, with D hard to call. Germline assignment: CDR1 ENHRY and CDR2 SYGVKD. This CDR3 is built from 12 residues. Trimming left V 3 bases short and J 1 base short, with 3 bases between. CDR3 bases: TGTGCCATCAGTGACGGGAACACTGAAGCTTTCTTT. Protein: CAISDGNTEAFF.